This T cell receptor (beta chain) is from a study of blood T cell repertoires in COVID-19. Study summary: The analysed material was cDNA or gDNA that came from T cells, B-cell-depleted T cells, or PBMCs.

Under the authors' procedure: For nucleated cells, counts were estimated from reference gene primer amplification. Libraries were prepared by immunoSEQ multiplex PCR; TCRdb keeps only in-frame clonotypes and omits some of them. V and J calls and clone size are those listed in that table; D and trimming were worked out from the DNA. The sample shows some 220,000 clones, about 83% of them seen only once. With 3 bases clipped from V and 6 bases from J, the junction kept 6 bases outside the gene matches. The length of the CDR3 is 15 residues. The germline V gene encodes CDR1 SGHAT and CDR2 FQNNGV. Sequenced input: peripheral blood. This chain connects TRBV11-2 to TRBJ1-5; 9 nucleotides line up with TRBD1. The receptor comes from a man aged 50-60 years with acute or convalescent COVID-19. CDR3 sequence reads: CASSFGQGYSQPQHF. In DNA, the CDR3 is TGTGCCAGCAGCTTTGGACAGGGGTATAGTCAGCCCCAGCATTTT.